This TCR beta chain was identified during a study of shared clonotypes between healthy human individuals. Study outcomes and limitations: Among the subsets, naive ones generally showed larger estimated richness than memory ones. Even with large depth, rarefaction showed that sorted-subset sequencing was incomplete.

Generated by immunoSEQ multiplex PCR, the TCRdb table keeps only in-frame clones and is missing some. The table shows roughly 2.1 million clones, with under 95% occurring only once. In the case of this clone: Its matching antigen is unknown.

Naive CD8 cells lacked CD45RO and underwent positive selection for CCR7, leaving out terminally differentiated effector memory CD45RA+ cells. Donors, healthy HIV-negative adults, lacked recent acute infections or vaccinations. The V and J ends lost 2 bases and 0 bases respectively, with 9 bases between them. The germline V gene has CDR1 SGDLS and CDR2 YYNGEE. The CDR3 has 15 amino acids. This sequence originates from a man aged 18 to 29 in good health. Some clones in this sample may be carry-over from other donors' samples. The sample comprised naive CD8+ T cells from PBMCs. The chain combines TRBV9 with TRBJ1-5; D is uncertain. For the CDR3, the DNA is TGTGCCAGCAGCGTGTACGGCCATAGCAATCAGCCCCAGCATTTT. The encoded protein is CASSVYGHSNQPQHF. The full variable domain, with the rest looked up from reference TRBV9 and TRBJ1-5, is DSGVTQTPKHLITATGQRVTLRCSPRSGDLSVYWYQQSLDQGLQFLIQYYNGEERAKGNILERFSAQQFPDLHSELNLSSLELGDSALYFCASSVYGHSNQPQHFGDGTRLSIL.